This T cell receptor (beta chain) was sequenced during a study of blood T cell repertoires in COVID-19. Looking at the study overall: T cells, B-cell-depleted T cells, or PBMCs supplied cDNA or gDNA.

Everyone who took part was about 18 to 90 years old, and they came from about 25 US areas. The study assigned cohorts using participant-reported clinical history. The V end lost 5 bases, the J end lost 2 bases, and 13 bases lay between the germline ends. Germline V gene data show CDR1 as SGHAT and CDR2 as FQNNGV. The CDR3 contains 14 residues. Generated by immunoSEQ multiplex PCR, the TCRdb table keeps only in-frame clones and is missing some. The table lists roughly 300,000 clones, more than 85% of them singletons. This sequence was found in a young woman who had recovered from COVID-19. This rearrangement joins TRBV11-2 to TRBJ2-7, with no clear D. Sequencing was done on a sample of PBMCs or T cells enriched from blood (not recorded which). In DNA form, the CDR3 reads TGTGCCAGCAGCCAACTCCGGCGGACCTACGAGCAGTACTTC. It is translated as CASSQLRRTYEQYF.